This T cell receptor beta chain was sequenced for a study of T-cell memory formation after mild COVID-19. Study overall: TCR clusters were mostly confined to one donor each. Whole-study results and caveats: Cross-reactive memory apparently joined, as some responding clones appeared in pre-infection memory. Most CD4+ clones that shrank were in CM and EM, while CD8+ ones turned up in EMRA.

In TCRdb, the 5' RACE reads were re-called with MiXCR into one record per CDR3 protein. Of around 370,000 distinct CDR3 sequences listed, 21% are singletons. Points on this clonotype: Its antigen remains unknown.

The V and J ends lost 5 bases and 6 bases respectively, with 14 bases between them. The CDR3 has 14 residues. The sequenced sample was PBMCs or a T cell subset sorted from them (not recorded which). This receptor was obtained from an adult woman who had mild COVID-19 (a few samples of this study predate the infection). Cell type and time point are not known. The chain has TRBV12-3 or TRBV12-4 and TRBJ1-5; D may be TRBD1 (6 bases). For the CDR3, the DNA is TGTGCCAGCAGTACTGACAGGCGTTCTCAGCCCCAGCATTTT. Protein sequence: CASSTDRRSQPQHF.